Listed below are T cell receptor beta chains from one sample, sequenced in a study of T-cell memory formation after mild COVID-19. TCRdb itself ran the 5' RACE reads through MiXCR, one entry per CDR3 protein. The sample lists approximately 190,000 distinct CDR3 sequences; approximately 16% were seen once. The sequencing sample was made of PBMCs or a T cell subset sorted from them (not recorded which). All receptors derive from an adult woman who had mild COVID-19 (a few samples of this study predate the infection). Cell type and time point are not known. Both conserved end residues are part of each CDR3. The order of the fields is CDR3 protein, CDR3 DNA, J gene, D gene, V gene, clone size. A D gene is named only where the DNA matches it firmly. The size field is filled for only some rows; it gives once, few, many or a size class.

CDR3aa: CAWSVRGGAFF
CDR3nt: TGTGCCTGGAGTGTACGTGGGGGAGCTTTCTTT
j_gene: TRBJ1-1
d_gene: .
v_gene: TRBV30
abundance: .

CDR3aa: CASKISWVRTYNEQFF
CDR3nt: TGTGCCAGCAAGATATCGTGGGTCCGGACCTACAATGAGCAGTTCTTC
j_gene: TRBJ2-1
d_gene: .
v_gene: TRBV12-3/TRBV12-4
abundance: few

CDR3aa: CSGDRANTEAFF
CDR3nt: TGCAGCGGGGACAGGGCGAACACTGAAGCTTTCTTT
j_gene: TRBJ1-1
d_gene: TRBD1
v_gene: TRBV29-1
abundance: .

CDR3aa: CASSSPGQNSPLHF
CDR3nt: TGTGCCAGCAGCTCACCGGGACAGAATTCACCCCTCCACTTT
j_gene: TRBJ1-6
d_gene: TRBD1
v_gene: TRBV7-2
abundance: few

CDR3aa: CASSLDRLSQFF
CDR3nt: TGTGCCAGCAGCTTAGACAGACTTAGCCAGTTCTTC
j_gene: TRBJ2-1
d_gene: .
v_gene: TRBV11-2
abundance: .

CDR3aa: CASSPTDQHGDTQYF
CDR3nt: TGTGCCAGCAGCCCCACCGACCAACACGGAGATACGCAGTATTTT
j_gene: TRBJ2-3
d_gene: .
v_gene: TRBV9
abundance: .

CDR3aa: CASSPGTGPYNEQFF
CDR3nt: TGTGCCAGCAGTCCCGGGACAGGGCCCTACAATGAGCAGTTCTTC
j_gene: TRBJ2-1
d_gene: TRBD1
v_gene: TRBV28
abundance: .

CDR3aa: CASSRTRDRGPYEQYF
CDR3nt: TGCGCCAGCAGCCGCACAAGGGACAGGGGCCCCTACGAGCAGTACTTC
j_gene: TRBJ2-7
d_gene: TRBD1
v_gene: TRBV5-1
abundance: .

CDR3aa: CASSFSQVWAKNIQYF
CDR3nt: TGTGCCAGCAGTTTCTCTCAGGTTTGGGCCAAAAACATTCAGTACTTC
j_gene: TRBJ2-4
d_gene: .
v_gene: TRBV12-3/TRBV12-4
abundance: few

CDR3aa: CASGGTAQYF
CDR3nt: TGTGCCAGCGGGGGCACAGCGCAGTATTTT
j_gene: TRBJ2-3
d_gene: .
v_gene: TRBV6-2/TRBV6-3
abundance: few

CDR3aa: CATSRAINQPQHF
CDR3nt: TGTGCCACCAGCAGAGCGATCAATCAGCCCCAGCATTTT
j_gene: TRBJ1-5
d_gene: .
v_gene: TRBV15
abundance: .

CDR3aa: CASSLDGISNQYF
CDR3nt: TGCGCCAGCAGCTTGGACGGGATCTCAAACCAGTACTTC
j_gene: TRBJ2-7
d_gene: .
v_gene: TRBV5-1
abundance: many

CDR3aa: CASSLWDRNQPQHF
CDR3nt: TGTGCCAGCAGTTTATGGGACAGAAATCAGCCCCAGCATTTT
j_gene: TRBJ1-5
d_gene: TRBD1
v_gene: TRBV12-3/TRBV12-4
abundance: .

CDR3aa: CASSPYGQGNTEAFF
CDR3nt: TGTGCCAGCTCACCGTACGGACAGGGGAACACTGAAGCTTTCTTT
j_gene: TRBJ1-1
d_gene: TRBD1
v_gene: TRBV18
abundance: .

CDR3aa: CASSFRDGAKGGGYTF
CDR3nt: TGTGCCAGCAGCTTTCGAGATGGGGCCAAAGGGGGTGGCTACACCTTC
j_gene: TRBJ1-2
d_gene: .
v_gene: TRBV7-2
abundance: .

CDR3aa: CASSLEGRDTDTQYF
CDR3nt: TGCGCCAGCAGCTTGGAGGGACGAGACACAGATACGCAGTATTTT
j_gene: TRBJ2-3
d_gene: .
v_gene: TRBV5-1
abundance: few

CDR3aa: CAISEAPADKGVHSNQPQHF
CDR3nt: TGTGCCATCAGTGAGGCACCCGCGGACAAAGGGGTTCATAGCAATCAGCCCCAGCATTTT
j_gene: TRBJ1-5
d_gene: .
v_gene: TRBV10-3
abundance: few

CDR3aa: CASSPIQGEAFF
CDR3nt: TGTGCCAGCTCACCGATCCAGGGGGAGGCTTTCTTT
j_gene: TRBJ1-1
d_gene: TRBD1
v_gene: TRBV18
abundance: many

CDR3aa: CANTQGQVAYEQYF
CDR3nt: TGTGCCAACACACAGGGACAGGTCGCCTACGAGCAGTACTTC
j_gene: TRBJ2-7
d_gene: TRBD1
v_gene: TRBV19
abundance: few

CDR3aa: CSARDVREVTF
CDR3nt: TGCAGTGCTAGAGATGTGAGGGAGGTCACCTTC
j_gene: TRBJ1-2
d_gene: .
v_gene: TRBV20-1
abundance: few

CDR3aa: CASSLLPLTSVSDNEQFF
CDR3nt: TGCGCCAGCAGCCTGCTTCCACTTACTAGCGTCTCGGACAATGAGCAGTTCTTC
j_gene: TRBJ2-1
d_gene: TRBD2
v_gene: TRBV5-1
abundance: few

CDR3aa: CASTDREVSPLHF
CDR3nt: TGTGCCAGCACAGACAGGGAGGTTTCACCCCTCCACTTT
j_gene: TRBJ1-6
d_gene: TRBD1
v_gene: TRBV2
abundance: many

CDR3aa: CASRAGYEQYF
CDR3nt: TGCGCCAGCAGGGCTGGTTACGAGCAGTACTTC
j_gene: TRBJ2-7
d_gene: .
v_gene: TRBV5-1
abundance: .

CDR3aa: CSGGQGADTQYF
CDR3nt: TGCAGTGGGGGACAGGGGGCAGATACGCAGTATTTT
j_gene: TRBJ2-3
d_gene: TRBD1
v_gene: TRBV20-1
abundance: few

CDR3aa: CASSSQPDTQYF
CDR3nt: TGTGCCAGCAGTTCCCAGCCAGATACGCAGTATTTT
j_gene: TRBJ2-3
d_gene: .
v_gene: TRBV6-2/TRBV6-3
abundance: many

CDR3aa: CSAPLALANYGYTF
CDR3nt: TGCAGTGCTCCCTTGGCTCTAGCTAACTATGGCTACACCTTC
j_gene: TRBJ1-2
d_gene: .
v_gene: TRBV20-1
abundance: .

CDR3aa: CASSLGPGQPQHF
CDR3nt: TGTGCCAGCAGCTTGGGTCCCGGTCAGCCCCAGCATTTT
j_gene: TRBJ1-5
d_gene: .
v_gene: TRBV7-2
abundance: many

CDR3aa: CSARRDRNHATNEKLFF
CDR3nt: TGCAGTGCTAGGCGGGACAGGAACCATGCAACTAATGAAAAACTGTTTTTT
j_gene: TRBJ1-4
d_gene: TRBD1
v_gene: TRBV20-1
abundance: few

CDR3aa: CSVRRGDSHYNEQFF
CDR3nt: TGCAGCGTTCGCAGGGGAGACAGCCACTACAATGAGCAGTTCTTC
j_gene: TRBJ2-1
d_gene: .
v_gene: TRBV29-1
abundance: .

CDR3aa: CSVGTAIEQFF
CDR3nt: TGCAGCGTTGGGACAGCGATTGAGCAGTTCTTC
j_gene: TRBJ2-1
d_gene: .
v_gene: TRBV29-1
abundance: many

CDR3aa: CASSETGQFNQPQHF
CDR3nt: TGTGCCAGCAGTGAGACGGGACAATTCAATCAGCCCCAGCATTTT
j_gene: TRBJ1-5
d_gene: .
v_gene: TRBV2
abundance: .

CDR3aa: CSVSGGSSYEQYF
CDR3nt: TGCAGTGTTAGCGGGGGGAGCTCCTACGAGCAGTACTTC
j_gene: TRBJ2-7
d_gene: TRBD2
v_gene: TRBV20-1
abundance: .

CDR3aa: CSANRGGYGYTF
CDR3nt: TGCAGTGCGAACAGGGGCGGCTATGGCTACACCTTC
j_gene: TRBJ1-2
d_gene: TRBD1
v_gene: TRBV20-1
abundance: few

CDR3aa: CASSLAAGEGYTF
CDR3nt: TGCGCCAGCAGCTTGGCAGCCGGGGAAGGCTACACCTTC
j_gene: TRBJ1-2
d_gene: .
v_gene: TRBV5-1
abundance: few

CDR3aa: CASSEALPTSASNTEAFF
CDR3nt: TGTGCCAGCAGTGAAGCGCTTCCGACATCCGCCTCTAACACTGAAGCTTTCTTT
j_gene: TRBJ1-1
d_gene: .
v_gene: TRBV2
abundance: many

CDR3aa: CASTGTLTSSYEQYF
CDR3nt: TGTGCCAGCACTGGGACTTTAACGAGCTCCTACGAGCAGTACTTC
j_gene: TRBJ2-7
d_gene: .
v_gene: TRBV12-3/TRBV12-4
abundance: .

CDR3aa: CASTPDRVSSTEAFF
CDR3nt: TGTGCCAGCACTCCAGACAGGGTTTCGTCCACTGAAGCTTTCTTT
j_gene: TRBJ1-1
d_gene: TRBD1
v_gene: TRBV2
abundance: .

CDR3aa: CASSFSHTGELFF
CDR3nt: TGTGCCAGCAGTTTTTCGCACACCGGGGAGCTGTTTTTT
j_gene: TRBJ2-2
d_gene: .
v_gene: TRBV12-3/TRBV12-4
abundance: .